This TCR beta chain was observed in a study of patients and donors after allogeneic stem cell transplantation (dated by TCRdb to about 2020). About this clonotype: The antigen it recognizes is unknown. No much larger clone is present one base from it, and per-base qualities are unavailable.

Library creation used RT-PCR. The sequencer listed for this sample is NextSeq 550. The public reads were reanalyzed by TCRdb: fastp trimming at Q25, MiXCR alignment, in-frame beta chains only. Each entry merges the rows of one CDR3 protein and shows their most common DNA and genes. For this sample the table gives some 24,000 distinct CDR3 sequences, of which roughly 43% were detected only once. 65% to 85% of the sample rests with the top ten. Taken from cysteine to phenylalanine, the CDR3 has 15 residues. Only the CDR3 DNA stays, 45 bases, in frame from base 1. The germline V gene yields SGHRS for CDR1 and YFSETQ for CDR2. At the junction V is shortened by 4 bases and J by 5 bases, with 13 bases in between.

The V and J genes are TRBV5-1 and TRBJ1-6, and perhaps TRBD1 as D gene, on 5 matching bases. The sequence came from a human donor who was either an allogeneic HSCT recipient or a stem cell or donor lymphocyte infusion donor (not recorded which). It is not recorded whose cells these are; they may come from a transplant donor. The specimen was blood, either unsorted or a sorted T cell fraction (not recorded which). The sequenced DNA: TGCGCCAGCAGCCAGGGCAGGCTGAATAATTCACCCCTCCACTTT. Its translation reads: CASSQGRLNNSPLHF.